This T cell receptor (beta chain) was identified during a study of shared clonotypes between healthy human individuals (dated by TCRdb to 2018 to 2020). Broadly, across the study: The cohort included three men and a couple of women between 18 and 49 years of age. To estimate repertoire size and how much clonotype sharing occurs between individuals, the study deeply sequenced the blood TCR repertoires of five or six healthy adults. For each donor, CD4 naive and CD4 memory were each run on three plates, CD8 naive on two plates, and CD8 memory on one plate. Leukapheresis yielded between about 0.85 and 10 billion PBMCs per donor. Libraries were prepared and TCR repertoires were sequenced by different laboratories using diverse techniques, in order to increase sequencing depth and limit assay-specific biases.

The V end gives up 4 bases and the J end 3 bases, leaving 7 bases in the junction not matched to a gene. CDR1 SNHLY and CDR2 FYNNEI were looked up in the germline V gene. From its cysteine to its phenylalanine, the CDR3 spans 15 amino acids. Only CDR3 DNA remains: 45 bases, in frame from the first base. Using the deep immunoSEQ assay, multiplex PCR amplified TCR CDR3 regions from genomic DNA. Genomic DNA extracted from each cell subset was distributed evenly over all wells of several immunoSEQ 96-well plates, and each plate served as one replicate. Each replicate PCR for sorted subsets received roughly 200 ng genomic DNA, equal to about 30,000 T cell genomes. Purified libraries were measured with a Qubit 3.0 fluorometer, size-checked on a Bioanalyzer 2100, and measured again with the KAPA Library Quantification kit. Every immunoSEQ 96-well plate was sequenced on a separate single-read 150-cycle Illumina NextSeq 550 flow cell. The published analysis was carried out like this. Because the immunoSEQ output included only junctional sequences and no quality scores, the filtering could not be the same as the filtering used for full-length reads. Sequences were annotated with PyIR, a Python wrapper for IgBLAST v1.9, and V/J genes and CDR3 were assigned using IMGT germline references. Reads with weak V/J assignments (E-value above 1e-6), missing CDR3, stop codons, out-of-frame junctions, or ambiguous translated residues were removed. A V3J clonotype was defined by an identical inferred V gene, J gene, and CDR3 amino acid sequence. Percentage overlap between repertoires was calculated by dividing the number of shared unique clonotypes by the size of the smaller repertoire. Three approaches were used to assess repertoire richness: RTK rarefaction, the Chao1 estimator, and Recon v2.1 estimates of unobserved clonotypes. For all TCRbeta clonotypes obtained by the gDNA method from four donors, generation probabilities were computed with OLGA. Entries here come from immuneACCESS through TCRdb and include only in-frame sequences with V and J called. Some clones fail to appear in such tables; in the studies checked, an unresolved V gene covers under half of the shortfall, and the cause of the remainder is unknown. Clone size and V and J calls were adopted from that table, with D and trimming inferred from the DNA. This sample gives around 700,000 clones in total; about 92% of them show up just once. Of the sample, 24% is held by the ten largest clones.

CD8 naive samples were CD45RO-negative cells positively selected for CCR7, giving a CD45RA+CCR7+ population that excluded TemRA cells. Donors were healthy HIV-negative adults with no recently reported acute infections or vaccinations. All donors were Caucasian adults living in Nashville, Tennessee, USA. Blood was collected by leukapheresis, and PBMCs were isolated by Ficoll-Histopaque density gradient centrifugation and then cryopreserved in liquid nitrogen vapor phase. Analytical flow cytometry was used to check the purity and quantity of every magnetically sorted T cell population. Genomic DNA was isolated from each sorted fraction and quantified by UV absorbance on a Nanodrop 2000c. Concerning this clone itself: Its binding antigen is unknown. No much larger clone exists at a distance of one base, and base qualities are not known.

On the study overall, not on this receptor specifically: Only blood was sampled, and tissue TCR repertoires likely differ from those in blood. Even with the large sequencing depth, rarefaction of the sorted-subset datasets indicated that sequencing was incomplete. Based on pairwise subsampling, the degree of clonotype sharing among donors was expected to be affected by sequencing depth. Because the study included only a small number of donors, the genetic and exposure-history diversity represented was limited. Sharing across a few donors was observed for roughly 5.4% of naive CD4, less than 4% of naive CD8, over 2% of memory CD4, and about 0.38% of memory CD8 clonotypes. Higher generation probabilities were observed for clonotypes shared by all four sorted-subset donors than for non-shared clonotypes. Naive subsets generally had larger estimated clonotype richness than memory subsets.

The receptor's source is a man aged 25-40 years in good health. Input material: naive CD8+ T cells sorted from blood. The sample's cell subset or site, from its label and the paper: CD45RA+CCR7+. The chain joins TRBV2 to TRBJ2-7, and 9 junctional nucleotides match TRBD2. Here is the DNA: TGTGCCAGCAGTGGCGGCGAAGCGGGAGGCTACGAGCAGTACTTC. This sequence encodes CASSGGEAGGYEQYF. With the rest looked up from the reference TRBV2 and TRBJ2-7 genes rather than sequenced, the full variable domain is EPEVTQTPSHQVTQMGQEVILRCVPISNHLYFYWYRQILGQKVEFLVSFYNNEISEKSEIFDDQFSVERPDGSNFTLKIRSTKLEDSAMYFCASSGGEAGGYEQYFGPGTRLTVT.